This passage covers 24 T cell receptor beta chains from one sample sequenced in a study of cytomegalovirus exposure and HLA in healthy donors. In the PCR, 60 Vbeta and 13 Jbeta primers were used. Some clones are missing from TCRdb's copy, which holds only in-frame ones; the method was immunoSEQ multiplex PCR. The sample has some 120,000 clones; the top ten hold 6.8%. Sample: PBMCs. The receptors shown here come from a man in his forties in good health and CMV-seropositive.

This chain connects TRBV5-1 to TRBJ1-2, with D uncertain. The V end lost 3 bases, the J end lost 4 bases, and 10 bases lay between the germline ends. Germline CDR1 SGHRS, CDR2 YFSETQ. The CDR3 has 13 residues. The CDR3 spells CASSYEGGYGYTF. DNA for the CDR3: TGCGCCAGCAGCTATGAGGGCGGCTATGGCTACACCTTC.

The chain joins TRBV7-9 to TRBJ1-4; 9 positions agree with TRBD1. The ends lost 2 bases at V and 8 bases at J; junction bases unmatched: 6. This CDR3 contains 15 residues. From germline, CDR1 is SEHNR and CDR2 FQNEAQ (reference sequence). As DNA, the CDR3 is TGTGCCAGCAGCTTACCGGGACAGGGTGGCGAAAAACTGTTTTTT. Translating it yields CASSLPGQGGEKLFF.

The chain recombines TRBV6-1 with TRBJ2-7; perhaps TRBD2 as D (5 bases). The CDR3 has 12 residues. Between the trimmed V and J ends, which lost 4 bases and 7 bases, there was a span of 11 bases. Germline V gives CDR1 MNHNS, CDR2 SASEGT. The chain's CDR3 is CASSALSGEQYF. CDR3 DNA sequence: TGTGCCAGCAGTGCCCTCTCGGGGGAGCAGTACTTC.

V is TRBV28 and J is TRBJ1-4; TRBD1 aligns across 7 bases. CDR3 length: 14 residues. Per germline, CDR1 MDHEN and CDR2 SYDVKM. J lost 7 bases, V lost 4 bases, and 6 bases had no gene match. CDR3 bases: TGTGCCAGCAGTTCCACAGGGGTAGGTGAAAAACTGTTTTTT. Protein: CASSSTGVGEKLFF.

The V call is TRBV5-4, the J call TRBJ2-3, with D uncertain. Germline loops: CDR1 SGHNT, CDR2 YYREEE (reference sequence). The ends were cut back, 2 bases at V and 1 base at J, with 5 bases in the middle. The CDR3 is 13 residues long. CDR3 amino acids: CASSFQGTDTQYF. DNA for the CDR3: TGTGCCAGCAGCTTCCAGGGCACAGATACGCAGTATTTT.

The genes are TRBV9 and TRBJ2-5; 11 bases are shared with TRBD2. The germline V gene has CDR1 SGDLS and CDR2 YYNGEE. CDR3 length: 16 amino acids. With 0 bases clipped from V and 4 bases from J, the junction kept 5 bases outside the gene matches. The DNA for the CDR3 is TGTGCCAGCAGCGTAGAGGTGCTAGCGGGAGGAGAGACCCAGTACTTC. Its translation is CASSVEVLAGGETQYF.

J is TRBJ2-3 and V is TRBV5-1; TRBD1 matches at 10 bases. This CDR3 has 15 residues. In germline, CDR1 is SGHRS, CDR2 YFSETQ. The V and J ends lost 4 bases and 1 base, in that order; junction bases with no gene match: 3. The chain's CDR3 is CASSRDRGGTDTQYF. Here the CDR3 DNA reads TGCGCCAGCAGCCGGGACAGGGGAGGCACAGATACGCAGTATTTT.

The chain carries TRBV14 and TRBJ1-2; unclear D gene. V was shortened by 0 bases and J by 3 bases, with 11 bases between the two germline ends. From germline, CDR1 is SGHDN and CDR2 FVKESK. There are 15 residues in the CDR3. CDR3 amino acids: CASSQDPARYYGYTF. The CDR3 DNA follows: TGTGCCAGCAGCCAAGATCCAGCCAGGTACTATGGCTACACCTTC.

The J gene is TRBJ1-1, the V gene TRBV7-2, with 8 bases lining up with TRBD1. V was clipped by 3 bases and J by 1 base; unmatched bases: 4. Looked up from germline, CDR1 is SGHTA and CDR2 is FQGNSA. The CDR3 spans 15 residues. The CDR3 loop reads CASSFQGARNTEAFF. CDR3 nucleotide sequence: TGTGCCAGCAGCTTTCAGGGGGCGCGGAACACTGAAGCTTTCTTT.

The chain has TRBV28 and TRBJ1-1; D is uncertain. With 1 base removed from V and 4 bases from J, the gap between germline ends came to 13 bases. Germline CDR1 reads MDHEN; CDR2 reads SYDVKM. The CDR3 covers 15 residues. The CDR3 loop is CASSLYQTAGTEAFF. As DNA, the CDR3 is TGTGCCAGCAGTTTATACCAGACTGCGGGCACTGAAGCTTTCTTT.

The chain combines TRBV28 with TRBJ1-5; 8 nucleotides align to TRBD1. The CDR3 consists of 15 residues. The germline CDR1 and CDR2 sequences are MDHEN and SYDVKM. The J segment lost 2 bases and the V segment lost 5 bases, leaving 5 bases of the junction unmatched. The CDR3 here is CASSVTGVGNQPQHF. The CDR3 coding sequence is TGTGCCAGCAGTGTGACAGGGGTCGGCAATCAGCCCCAGCATTTT.

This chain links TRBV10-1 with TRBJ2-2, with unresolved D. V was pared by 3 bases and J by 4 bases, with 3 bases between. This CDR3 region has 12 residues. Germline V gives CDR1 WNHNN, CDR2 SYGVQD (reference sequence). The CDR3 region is CASSDGTGELFF. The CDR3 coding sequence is TGCGCCAGCAGTGACGGCACCGGGGAGCTGTTTTTT.

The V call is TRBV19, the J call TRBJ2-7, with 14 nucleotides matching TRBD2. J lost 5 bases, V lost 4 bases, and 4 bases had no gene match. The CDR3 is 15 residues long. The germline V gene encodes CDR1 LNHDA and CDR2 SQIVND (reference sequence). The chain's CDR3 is CASSTGLAGVDEQYF. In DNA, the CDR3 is TGTGCCAGTAGTACGGGACTAGCGGGAGTGGACGAGCAGTACTTC.

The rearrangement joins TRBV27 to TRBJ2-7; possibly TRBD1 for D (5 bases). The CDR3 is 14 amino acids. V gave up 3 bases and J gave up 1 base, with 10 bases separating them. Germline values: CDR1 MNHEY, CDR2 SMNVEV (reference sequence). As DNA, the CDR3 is TGTGCCAGCAGTTTGGCAGGGCGATCCTACGAGCAGTACTTC. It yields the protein CASSLAGRSYEQYF.

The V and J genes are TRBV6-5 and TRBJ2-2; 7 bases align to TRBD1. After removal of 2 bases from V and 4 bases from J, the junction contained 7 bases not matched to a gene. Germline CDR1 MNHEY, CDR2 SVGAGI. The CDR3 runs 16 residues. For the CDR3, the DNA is TGTGCCAGCAGTTACCTCCGGGACAGACTCACCGGGGAGCTGTTTTTT. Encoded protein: CASSYLRDRLTGELFF.

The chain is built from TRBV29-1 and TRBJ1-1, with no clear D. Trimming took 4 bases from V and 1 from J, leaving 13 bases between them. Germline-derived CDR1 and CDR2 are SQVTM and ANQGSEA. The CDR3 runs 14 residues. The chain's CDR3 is CSVAITRPNTEAFF. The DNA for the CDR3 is TGCAGCGTTGCTATCACCAGGCCGAACACTGAAGCTTTCTTT. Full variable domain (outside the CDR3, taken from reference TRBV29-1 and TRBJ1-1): SAVISQKPSRDICQRGTSLTIQCQVDSQVTMMFWYRQQPGQSLTLIATANQGSEATYESGFVIDKFPISRPNLTFSTLTVSNMSPEDSSIYLCSVAITRPNTEAFFGQGTRLTVV.

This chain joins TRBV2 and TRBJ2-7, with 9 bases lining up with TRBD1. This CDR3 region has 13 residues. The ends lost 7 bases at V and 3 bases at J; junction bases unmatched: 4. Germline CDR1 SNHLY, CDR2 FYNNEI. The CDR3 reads CASKDRGFYEQYF. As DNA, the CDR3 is TGTGCCAGCAAGGACAGGGGTTTCTACGAGCAGTACTTC.

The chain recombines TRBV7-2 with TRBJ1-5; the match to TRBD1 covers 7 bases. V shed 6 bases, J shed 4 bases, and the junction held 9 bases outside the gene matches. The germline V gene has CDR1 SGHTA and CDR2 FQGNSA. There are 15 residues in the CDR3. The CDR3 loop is CASSQGGGWNQPQHF. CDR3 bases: TGTGCCAGCAGTCAAGGAGGGGGCTGGAATCAGCCCCAGCATTTT.

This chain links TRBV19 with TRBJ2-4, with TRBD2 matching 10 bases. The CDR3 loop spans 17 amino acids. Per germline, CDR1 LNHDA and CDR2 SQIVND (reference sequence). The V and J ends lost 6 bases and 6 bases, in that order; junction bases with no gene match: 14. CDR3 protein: CASSLGLAGVLGNIQYF. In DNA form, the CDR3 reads TGTGCCAGTAGCCTGGGGCTAGCGGGAGTACTTGGAAACATTCAGTACTTC.

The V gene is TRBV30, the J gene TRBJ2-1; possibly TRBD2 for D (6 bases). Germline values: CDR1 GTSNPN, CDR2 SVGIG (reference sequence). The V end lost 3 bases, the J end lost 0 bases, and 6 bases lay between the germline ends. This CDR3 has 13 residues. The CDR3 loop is CAWSGSSYNEQFF. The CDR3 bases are TGTGCCTGGAGCGGGAGCTCCTACAATGAGCAGTTCTTC.

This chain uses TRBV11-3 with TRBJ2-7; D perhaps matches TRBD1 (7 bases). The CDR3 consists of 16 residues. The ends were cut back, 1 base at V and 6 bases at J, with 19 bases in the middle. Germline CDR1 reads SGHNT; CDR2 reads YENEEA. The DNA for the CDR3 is TGTGCCAGCAGCTTAGTCTGTTGGCAGGGGGGCTTCGAGCAGTACTTC. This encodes CASSLVCWQGGFEQYF.

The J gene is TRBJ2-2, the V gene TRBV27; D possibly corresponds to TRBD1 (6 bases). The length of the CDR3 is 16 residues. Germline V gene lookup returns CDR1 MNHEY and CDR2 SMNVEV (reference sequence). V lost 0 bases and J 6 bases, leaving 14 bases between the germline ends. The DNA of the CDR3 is TGTGCCAGCAGTTTATCGGGGGCGCGTGCCCCCGGGGAGCTGTTTTTT. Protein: CASSLSGARAPGELFF.

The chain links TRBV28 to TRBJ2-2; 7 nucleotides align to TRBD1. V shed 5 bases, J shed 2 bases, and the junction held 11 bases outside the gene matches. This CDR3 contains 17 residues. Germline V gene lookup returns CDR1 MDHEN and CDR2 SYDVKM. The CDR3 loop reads CASSGPPGQKNTGELFF. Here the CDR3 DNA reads TGTGCCAGCAGTGGACCACCGGGACAGAAAAACACCGGGGAGCTGTTTTTT.

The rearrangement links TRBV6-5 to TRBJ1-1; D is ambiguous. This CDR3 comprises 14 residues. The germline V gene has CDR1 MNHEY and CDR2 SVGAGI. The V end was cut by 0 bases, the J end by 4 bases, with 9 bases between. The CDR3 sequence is CASSYSGVGTEAFF. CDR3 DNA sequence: TGTGCCAGCAGTTACTCCGGAGTGGGCACTGAAGCTTTCTTT.